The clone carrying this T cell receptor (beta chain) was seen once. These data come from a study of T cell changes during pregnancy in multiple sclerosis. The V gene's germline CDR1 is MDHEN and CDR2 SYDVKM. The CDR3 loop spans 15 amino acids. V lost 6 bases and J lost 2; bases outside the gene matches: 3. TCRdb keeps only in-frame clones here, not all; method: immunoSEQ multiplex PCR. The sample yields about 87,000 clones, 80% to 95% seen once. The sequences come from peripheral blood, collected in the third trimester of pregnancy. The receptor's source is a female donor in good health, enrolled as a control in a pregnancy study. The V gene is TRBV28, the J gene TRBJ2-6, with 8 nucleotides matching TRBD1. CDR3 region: CASREQGAGANVLTF. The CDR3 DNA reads TGTGCCAGCAGGGAACAGGGGGCTGGGGCCAACGTCCTGACTTTC.